This passage covers 30 T cell receptor beta chains from one sample sequenced in a study of T cell responses to AZD1222 COVID-19 vaccine. Sequencing used immunoSEQ multiplex PCR; TCRdb keeps in-frame clones, though not all of them. The repertoire holds about 110,000 clones, with about 85% as singletons. The specimen was peripheral blood, collected on day 0 of AZD1222 vaccination. These receptors came from an adult in good health.

This clone was recorded only once. The chain uses TRBV7-2 and TRBJ1-3, with D unresolved. This CDR3 contains 15 residues. The germline CDR1 and CDR2 sequences are SGHTA and FQGNSA. Trimming pared 1 base from V and 0 bases from J, leaving 7 bases between. CDR3 sequence reads: CASSLVRLSGNTIYF. DNA of the CDR3: TGTGCCAGCAGCTTAGTTCGGCTCTCTGGAAACACCATATATTTT.

The chain combines TRBV18 with TRBJ1-3; D is perhaps TRBD1 (6 bases). From germline, CDR1 is KGHSH and CDR2 LQKENI. V lost 6 bases and J lost 0, with 12 bases in between. This CDR3 is built from 15 residues. The CDR3 DNA sequence: TGTGCCAGCTCCACCACAGGGAACTCTGGAAACACCATATATTTT. This codes for CASSTTGNSGNTIYF.

V is TRBV18 and J is TRBJ2-7, with TRBD2 identical over 9 bases. This CDR3 spans 15 amino acids. V lost 3 bases, J lost 5 bases, and 8 bases stayed unmatched. Germline loops: CDR1 KGHSH, CDR2 LQKENI. The DNA of the CDR3 is TGTGCCAGCTCACCTTCTGGCGGGGGGGCCAACGAGCAGTACTTC. It yields the protein CASSPSGGGANEQYF.

The chain recombines TRBV3-1 (or the pseudogene TRBV3-2) with TRBJ2-5; D perhaps matches TRBD2 (6 bases). The CDR3 runs to 14 residues. V was clipped by 3 bases and J by 5 bases, with 13 bases between them. Germline lookup yields CDR1 LGHDT and CDR2 YNNKEL (reference sequence). CDR3 in DNA: TGTGCCAGCAGCCACCGCGGGGTTAGGGAGACCCAGTACTTC. Its protein is CASSHRGVRETQYF.

This rearrangement joins TRBV28 to TRBJ1-2; TRBD1 matches at 10 bases. With 6 bases clipped from V and 8 bases from J, the junction kept 15 bases outside the gene matches. Germline lookup yields CDR1 MDHEN and CDR2 SYDVKM. CDR3 size: 16 residues. This CDR3 reads CASRDEDRGLQEGYTF. Here the CDR3 DNA reads TGTGCCAGCAGGGATGAAGACAGGGGGCTTCAAGAGGGCTACACCTTC.

The chain uses TRBV2 and TRBJ2-6; weak D call: TRBD2 (5 bases). The CDR3 is 16 residues long. Germline assignment: CDR1 SNHLY and CDR2 FYNNEI. The germline V and J ends were trimmed by 7 bases and 4 bases, with 17 bases remaining between them. Here the CDR3 reads CASMSGISSGANVLTF. The CDR3 DNA sequence: TGTGCCAGCATGTCGGGGATTTCCTCCGGGGCCAACGTCCTGACTTTC. Supplemented by reference TRBV2 and TRBJ2-6, the full variable domain reads EPEVTQTPSHQVTQMGQEVILRCVPISNHLYFYWYRQILGQKVEFLVSFYNNEISEKSEIFDDQFSVERPDGSNFTLKIRSTKLEDSAMYFCASMSGISSGANVLTFGAGSRLTVL.

The chain uses TRBV21-1 and TRBJ1-5. TRBV21-1 is a pseudogene locus. CDR3 length equals 14 residues. The CDR3 nucleotides are TGTGCCAGCAGCGGCCGGGACTCCGATCAGCCCCAGCATTTT. Translation gives CASSGRDSDQPQHF.

As regards this clone: The junction does not match germline at one end; this may be a read error. Other DNA sequences in the same sample also yield this CDR3. The V gene is TRBV29-1, the J gene TRBJ2-7, with unresolved D. The CDR3 runs to 14 residues. Per the germline V gene, CDR1 is SQVTM and CDR2 is ANQGSEA. In nucleotides, the CDR3 is TGCAGACCAACGGGCCGGGTACTGTCCTACGAACAGTACTTC. It encodes CRPTGRVLSYEQYF.

The CDR3 loop reads CASNRRGSYEQYF. The DNA for the CDR3 is TGTGCCAGCAACAGAAGAGGGTCCTACGAGCAGTACTTC. The genes are TRBV2 and TRBJ2-7; D is perhaps TRBD2 (5 bases). The germline V gene encodes CDR1 SNHLY and CDR2 FYNNEI. This CDR3 contains 13 residues. Trimming took 7 bases from V and 1 from J, leaving 11 bases between them.

There are a few counts of this clone. The CDR3 coding sequence is TGCGCCAGCACAGGGACAGGGAACGAGCAGTACTTC. Protein sequence: CASTGTGNEQYF. The chain recombines TRBV10-1 with TRBJ2-7; 9 bases agree with TRBD1. Germline trimming cut 7 bases from V and 5 bases from J; bases unmatched to any gene: 3. The germline V gene encodes CDR1 WNHNN and CDR2 SYGVQD (reference sequence). The CDR3 runs 12 residues.

The chain uses TRBV30 and TRBJ1-2; 7 bases align to TRBD1. The CDR3 is 15 amino acids. Germline CDR1 is GTSNPN and CDR2 is SVGIG (reference sequence). Trimming took 5 bases from V and 4 from J; bases not matched to a gene: 13. CDR3 DNA: TGTGCCTGGGTCTACCGGGACAGCCGAATCTATGGCTACACCTTC. Its translation: CAWVYRDSRIYGYTF.

The chain uses TRBV7-3 and TRBJ1-3; D is undetermined. The CDR3 is 14 residues long. V gave up 0 bases and J gave up 2 bases, with 5 bases separating them. Germline assignment: CDR1 SGHTA and CDR2 FQGTGA. The CDR3 DNA sequence: TGTGCCAGCAGCTTAACGTCGACTGGAAACACCATATATTTT. It translates to CASSLTSTGNTIYF.

The rearrangement links TRBV13 to TRBJ2-7; 9 bases fit TRBD1. The CDR3 totals 14 residues. J gave up 2 bases and V 7 bases, and 6 bases lay outside the gene matches. Germline lookup yields CDR1 PRHDT and CDR2 FYEKMQ (reference sequence). Here the CDR3 DNA reads TGTGCCAGCAAACGGACAGGGGAGGCCTACGAGCAGTACTTC. As protein: CASKRTGEAYEQYF.

The chain carries TRBV15 and TRBJ1-6; D ambiguous. The CDR3 contains 15 residues. The ends were cut back, 0 bases at V and 5 bases at J, with 8 bases in the middle. CDR1 is LNHNV and CDR2 is YYDKDF in the germline V gene (reference sequence). The chain's CDR3 is CATSREPGNNSPLHF. The CDR3 coding sequence is TGTGCCACCAGCAGAGAGCCCGGGAATAATTCACCCCTCCACTTT.

The chain combines TRBV20-1 with TRBJ2-1, with unresolved D. Germline CDR1 DFQATT, CDR2 SNEGSKA (reference sequence). V lost 7 bases and J 13 bases, leaving 8 bases between the germline ends. CDR3 length: 8 amino acids. DNA of the CDR3: TGCAGTGTCCCGCCTCAGTTCTTC. Protein product: CSVPPQFF.

The V and J genes are TRBV5-8 and TRBJ1-1, with D possibly being TRBD1 (5 bases). Trimming took 4 bases from V and 10 from J, leaving 23 bases between them. CDR3 length: 15 residues. The germline V gene encodes CDR1 SGHTS and CDR2 YDEGEE. CDR3 DNA sequence: TGTGCCAGCAGCGGGTGGTCGGGGCAAACGGGATCAGCTTTCTTT. This encodes CASSGWSGQTGSAFF.

This CDR3 reads CASSLGQGRYEQYF. In DNA, the CDR3 is TGCGCCAGCAGCCTCGGACAGGGTAGGTACGAGCAGTACTTC. The rearrangement links TRBV5-1 to TRBJ2-7; 8 positions match TRBD1. CDR3 length: 14 amino acids. Losses at the gene ends were 4 bases for V and 4 bases for J; bases not matched to a gene: 7. Germline V gene sequence: CDR1 SGHRS, CDR2 YFSETQ.

The rearrangement uses TRBV3-1 (or the pseudogene TRBV3-2) and TRBJ2-1; 7 bases fit TRBD2. Per germline, CDR1 LGHDT and CDR2 YNNKEL (reference sequence). Trimming at V came to 1 base and at J to 3 bases, leaving 6 bases not matched to a gene. The CDR3 is 16 amino acids. The CDR3 DNA follows: TGTGCCAGCAGCCAAGGGGGCGGGGGAGGCTACAATGAGCAGTTCTTC. Protein: CASSQGGGGGYNEQFF.

The chain couples TRBV5-6 to TRBJ1-5; maybe TRBD1 (6 bases). Germline V CDR1 and CDR2: SGHDT, YYEEEE. V lost 3 bases, J lost 2 bases, and 18 bases lay in between. The CDR3 is 17 amino acids. The CDR3 coding sequence is TGTGCCAGCAGCTCGCAGACCCAGGGGAAGGGCAATCAGCCCCAGCATTTT. Residues: CASSSQTQGKGNQPQHF. The full variable domain, its missing parts supplied by reference TRBV5-6 and TRBJ1-5, is DAGVTQSPTHLIKTRGQQVTLRCSPKSGHDTVSWYQQALGQGPQFIFQYYEEEERQRGNFPDRFSGHQFPNYSSELNVNALLLGDSALYLCASSSQTQGKGNQPQHFGDGTRLSIL.

The V call is TRBV7-8, the J call TRBJ2-7; possible D gene TRBD1, 6 bases. CDR1 SGHVS and CDR2 FQNEAQ come from the germline V gene. The CDR3 is 15 residues long. The V and J ends lost 3 bases and 7 bases respectively, with 19 bases between them. In nucleotides, the CDR3 is TGTGCCAGCAGCTTGATACAGGGAAAGTCGGGGGAGCAGTACTTC. Translating it yields CASSLIQGKSGEQYF.

The chain couples TRBV29-1 to TRBJ2-1; D is ambiguous. Germline CDR1 SQVTM, CDR2 ANQGSEA. V lost 7 bases and J 5 bases, leaving 12 bases between the germline ends. This CDR3 comprises 12 residues. The DNA of the CDR3 is TGCAGCGCCTCGGACGGAAACAATGAGCAGTTCTTC. This translates into CSASDGNNEQFF.

The table lists this clone with a few counts. The V call is TRBV4-1, the J call TRBJ2-3; D unclear. Trimming pared 0 bases from V and 2 bases from J, leaving 6 bases between. The CDR3 consists of 14 residues. Looked up from germline, CDR1 is MGHRA and CDR2 is YSYEKL. The CDR3 bases are TGCGCCAGCAGCCAAGAGGGCCTCACAGATACGCAGTATTTT. It specifies CASSQEGLTDTQYF.

V and J are TRBV7-8 and TRBJ1-4, with D possibly being TRBD1 (5 bases). Trimming left V 2 bases short and J 2 bases short, with 12 bases between. The V gene's germline CDR1 is SGHVS and CDR2 FQNEAQ. The CDR3 is 16 amino acids. The CDR3: CASSLSGRTTNEKLFF. CDR3 nucleotides: TGTGCCAGCAGCTTATCAGGGAGAACTACTAATGAAAAACTGTTTTTT.

The chain links TRBV6-5 to TRBJ1-5, with 8 bases aligning to TRBD1. Trimming at V came to 6 bases and at J to 8 bases, leaving 9 bases not matched to a gene. Germline V lookup: CDR1 MNHEY, CDR2 SVGAGI. The length of the CDR3 is 14 residues. This CDR3 reads CASSNSGGGKPQHF. In DNA form, the CDR3 reads TGTGCCAGCAGCAACTCAGGGGGCGGCAAGCCCCAGCATTTT.

This sequence joins TRBV18 and TRBJ2-1; perhaps TRBD1 as D (5 bases). The CDR3 runs 13 residues. V dropped 3 bases and J dropped 3 bases, with 6 bases sitting between them. CDR1 and CDR2 (germline): KGHSH, LQKENI. This chain's CDR3 is CASSPRGYNEQFF. CDR3 coding DNA: TGTGCCAGCTCACCTAGGGGCTACAATGAGCAGTTCTTC. Full variable domain (missing parts from reference TRBV18 and TRBJ2-1): NAGVMQNPRHLVRRRGQEARLRCSPMKGHSHVYWYRQLPEEGLKFMVYLQKENIIDESGMPKERFSAEFPKEGPSILRIQQVVRGDSAAYFCASSPRGYNEQFFGPGTRLTVL.

J is TRBJ2-6 and V is TRBV5-6; D is undetermined. Germline V lookup: CDR1 SGHDT, CDR2 YYEEEE. Trimming left V 4 bases short and J 2 bases short, with 10 bases between. The CDR3 is made up of 15 amino acids. Written as DNA, the CDR3 is TGTGCCAGCAGCATGATAGGGACTGGGGCCAACGTCCTGACTTTC. It specifies CASSMIGTGANVLTF.

For the CDR3, the DNA is TGCGCCAGCAGGCCCTTGCGGGGTGGAGGAACCGGGGAGCTGTTTTTT. It is translated as CASRPLRGGGTGELFF. The rearrangement links TRBV5-1 to TRBJ2-2; D is possibly TRBD2 (6 bases). Trimming took off 5 bases at V and 5 bases at J, with 19 bases between the two ends. The CDR3 totals 16 residues. Germline V gives CDR1 SGHRS, CDR2 YFSETQ.

The chain recombines TRBV21-1 with TRBJ1-2; the table's D gene call, TRBD1, was not cross checked with the DNA. TRBV21-1 is termed a pseudogene. There are 17 residues in the CDR3. The CDR3 bases are TGTGCCAGCAGCAAAGCGTGGACAGGGAGGGCCGGCTATGGCTACACCTTC. Translating gives CASSKAWTGRAGYGYTF.

The chain employs TRBV5-1 and TRBJ2-7; 8 nucleotides align to TRBD2. The CDR3 consists of 14 residues. CDR1 SGHRS and CDR2 YFSETQ come from the germline V gene. Losses at the gene ends were 0 bases for V and 5 bases for J; bases not matched to a gene: 4. The CDR3 region has the DNA TGCGCCAGCAGCTTGGGACTAGCGCTGGACGAGCAGTACTTC. It codes for CASSLGLALDEQYF.

This clone has ten or more counts. This rearrangement joins TRBV6-5 to TRBJ1-5, with D unresolved. The CDR3 covers 15 residues. Germline CDR1 and CDR2: MNHEY and SVGAGI. V lost 7 bases, J lost 7 bases, and 20 bases lay in between. CDR3 region: CASNRAVGFVQPQHF. In nucleotides, the CDR3 is TGTGCCAGCAATCGGGCGGTTGGGTTTGTACAGCCCCAGCATTTT.